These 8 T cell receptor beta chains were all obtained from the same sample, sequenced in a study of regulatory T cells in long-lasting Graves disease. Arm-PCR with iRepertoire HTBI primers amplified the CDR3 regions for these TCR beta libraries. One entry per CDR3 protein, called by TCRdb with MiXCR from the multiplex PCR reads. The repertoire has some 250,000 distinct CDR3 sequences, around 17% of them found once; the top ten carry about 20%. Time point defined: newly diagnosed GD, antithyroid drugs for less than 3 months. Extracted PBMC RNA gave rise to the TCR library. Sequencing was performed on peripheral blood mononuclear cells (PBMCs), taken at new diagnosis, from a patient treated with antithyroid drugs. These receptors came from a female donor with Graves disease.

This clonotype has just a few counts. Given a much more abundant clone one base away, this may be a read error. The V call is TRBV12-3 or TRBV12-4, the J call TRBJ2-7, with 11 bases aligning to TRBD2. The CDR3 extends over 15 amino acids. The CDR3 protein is CASSFSLAGASERYF. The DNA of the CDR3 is TGTGCCAGCAGTTTTTCACTAGCGGGAGCTTCCGAGCGGTACTTC.

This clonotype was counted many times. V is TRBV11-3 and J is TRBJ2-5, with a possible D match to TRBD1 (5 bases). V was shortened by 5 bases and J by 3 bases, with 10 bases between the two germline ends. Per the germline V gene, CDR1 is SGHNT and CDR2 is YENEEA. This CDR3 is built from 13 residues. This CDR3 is CASSDSTKETQYF. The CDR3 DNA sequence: TGTGCCAGCAGCGACAGCACAAAAGAGACCCAGTACTTC.

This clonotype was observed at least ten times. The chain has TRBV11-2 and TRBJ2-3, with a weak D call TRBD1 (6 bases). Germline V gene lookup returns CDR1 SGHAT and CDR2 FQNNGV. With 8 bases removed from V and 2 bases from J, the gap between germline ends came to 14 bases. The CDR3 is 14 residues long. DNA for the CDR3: TGTGCCAGCGGAGACAGGTGGTTCACAGATACGCAGTATTTT. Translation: CASGDRWFTDTQYF.

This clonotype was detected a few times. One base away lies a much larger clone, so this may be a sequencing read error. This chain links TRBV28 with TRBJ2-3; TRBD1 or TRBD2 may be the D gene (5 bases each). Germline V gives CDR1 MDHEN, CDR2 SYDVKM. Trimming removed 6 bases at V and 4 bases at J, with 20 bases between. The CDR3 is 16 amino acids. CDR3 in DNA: TGTGCCAGCAGCAAACCTCCGGGACCACACGCAGATACGCAGTATTTT. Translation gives CASSKPPGPHADTQYF.

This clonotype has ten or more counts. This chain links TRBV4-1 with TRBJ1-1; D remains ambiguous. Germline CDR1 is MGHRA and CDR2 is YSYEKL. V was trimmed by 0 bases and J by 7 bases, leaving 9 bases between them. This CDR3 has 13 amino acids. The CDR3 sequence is CASSQEPRLEAFF. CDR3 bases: TGCGCCAGCAGCCAAGAACCCAGGCTTGAAGCTTTCTTT.

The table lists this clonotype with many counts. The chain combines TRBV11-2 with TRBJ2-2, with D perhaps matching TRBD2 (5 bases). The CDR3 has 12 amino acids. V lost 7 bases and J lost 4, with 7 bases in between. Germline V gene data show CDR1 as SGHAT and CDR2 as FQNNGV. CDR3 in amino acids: CASTGVTGELFF. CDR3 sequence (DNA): TGTGCCAGCACCGGGGTCACCGGGGAGCTGTTTTTT.

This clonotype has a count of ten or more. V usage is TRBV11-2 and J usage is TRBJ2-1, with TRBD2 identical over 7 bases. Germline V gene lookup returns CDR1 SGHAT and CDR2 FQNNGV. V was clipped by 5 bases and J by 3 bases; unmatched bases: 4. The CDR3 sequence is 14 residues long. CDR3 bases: TGTGCCAGCAGCCGACCTAGCGGCTACAATGAGCAGTTCTTC. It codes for CASSRPSGYNEQFF. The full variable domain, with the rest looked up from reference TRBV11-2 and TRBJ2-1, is EAGVAQSPRYKIIEKRQSVAFWCNPISGHATLYWYQQILGQGPKLLIQFQNNGVVDDSQLPKDRFSAERLKGVDSTLKIQPAKLEDSAVYLCASSRPSGYNEQFFGPGTRLTVL.

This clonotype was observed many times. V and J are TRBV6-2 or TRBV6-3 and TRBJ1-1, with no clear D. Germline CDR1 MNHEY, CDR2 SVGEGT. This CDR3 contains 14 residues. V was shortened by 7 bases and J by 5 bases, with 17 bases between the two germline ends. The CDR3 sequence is CASNWVPPETEAFF. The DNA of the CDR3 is TGTGCCAGCAATTGGGTCCCTCCGGAGACTGAAGCTTTCTTT.